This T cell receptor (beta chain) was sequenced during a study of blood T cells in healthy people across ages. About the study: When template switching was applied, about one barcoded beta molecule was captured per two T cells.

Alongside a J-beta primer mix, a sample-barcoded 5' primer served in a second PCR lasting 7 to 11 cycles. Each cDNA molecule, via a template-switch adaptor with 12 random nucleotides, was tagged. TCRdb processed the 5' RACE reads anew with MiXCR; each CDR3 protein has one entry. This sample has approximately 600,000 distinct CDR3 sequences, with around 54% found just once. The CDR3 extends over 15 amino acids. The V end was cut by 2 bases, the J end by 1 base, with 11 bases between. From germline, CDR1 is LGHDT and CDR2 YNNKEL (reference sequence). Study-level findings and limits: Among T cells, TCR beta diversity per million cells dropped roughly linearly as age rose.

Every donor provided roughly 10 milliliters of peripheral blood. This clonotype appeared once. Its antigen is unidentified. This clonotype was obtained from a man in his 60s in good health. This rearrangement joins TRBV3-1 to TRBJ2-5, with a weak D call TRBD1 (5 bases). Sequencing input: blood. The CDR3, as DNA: TGTGCCAGCAGCCAAAGTGGGGCCCGCCAAGAGACCCAGTACTTC. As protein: CASSQSGARQETQYF.